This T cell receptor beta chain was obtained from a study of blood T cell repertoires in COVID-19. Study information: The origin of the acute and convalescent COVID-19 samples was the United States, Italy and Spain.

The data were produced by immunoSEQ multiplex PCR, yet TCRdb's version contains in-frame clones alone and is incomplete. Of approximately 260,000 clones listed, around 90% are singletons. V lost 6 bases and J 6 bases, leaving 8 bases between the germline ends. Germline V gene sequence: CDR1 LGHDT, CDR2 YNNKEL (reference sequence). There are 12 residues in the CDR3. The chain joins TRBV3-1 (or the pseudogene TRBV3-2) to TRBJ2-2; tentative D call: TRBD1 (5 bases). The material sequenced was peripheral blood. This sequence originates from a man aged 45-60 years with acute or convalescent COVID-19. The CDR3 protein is CASSMGPGELFF. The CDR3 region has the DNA TGTGCCAGCAGTATGGGGCCCGGGGAGCTGTTTTTT.